Listed here is a single T cell receptor (beta chain). The sample belongs to a study of blood T cell repertoires in COVID-19. Turning to the study itself: From the United States, Italy and Spain came samples of acute and convalescent COVID-19. Nucleic acid was either cDNA or gDNA, and it came from T cells, B-cell-depleted T cells, or PBMCs.

Original processing notes: Counts of nucleated cells, estimated from reference gene primer amplification, were obtained. This table comes from immunoSEQ multiplex PCR, and its TCRdb copy is limited to in-frame clones, with some not included. The DNA gave D and trimming, while V, J and clone size come from that table. Of roughly 78,000 clones in the sample, about nine tenths were seen once. Deletions cut 7 bases from V and 4 bases from J, with 14 bases between. Looked up from germline, CDR1 is SNHLY and CDR2 is FYNNEI. The CDR3 runs 14 residues. The TCR sequence derives from a woman aged 60-70 years with acute or convalescent COVID-19. The sequenced sample consisted of peripheral blood. This chain links TRBV2 with TRBJ1-3; D remains unclear. DNA for the CDR3: TGTGCCAGCACCGGACTAAGGAGAGGAAACACCATATATTTT. It translates to CASTGLRRGNTIYF.